This entry describes one TCR beta chain. Its recognized antigen is unknown. No clone much larger than this one lies a single base away; base qualities are absent. This entry is derived from a study of T cell responses to AZD1222 COVID-19 vaccine (dated by TCRdb to the early 2020s). Regarding the study in general: AZD1222 recipients whose second dose came at about 4 weeks and those whose second dose came at about 12 weeks were combined into one group, since spike-specific TCR depth and breadth did not differ between the two schedules. Trial participants were enrolled by age into subgroups of 18-55, 56-69 and 70-plus years, and about 150, 27 and 61 TCR-sequenced participants, respectively, were included in these subgroups. TCR sequencing was performed for roughly 250 trial participants, of whom about 210 were given two doses of AZD1222 and 26 were given two doses of MenACWY control vaccine.

The germline V gene supplies CDR1 SGHVS and CDR2 FNYEAQ. Taken from cysteine to phenylalanine, the CDR3 has 15 residues. Left in the record is the CDR3 DNA by itself, 45 bases read in frame from the first base. V loses 5 bases at its end and J loses 1 base; junction bases beyond the gene matches: 5. The time point label for this specimen denotes: baseline before first vaccination. Vaccinee samples were obtained from the UK trials COV001 and COV002, which included a single-blind randomized controlled phase 2/3 trial of AZD1222 (ChAdOx1 nCoV-19) in healthy adults. For TCRbeta chain sequencing, PBMC samples from trial participants were taken at day 0 and at day 28 after the second dose. Study-wide conclusions, independent of this receptor: Because no samples from the day 14 peak response were available, repertoires could be characterized only after the peak T cell response. The vaccine-associated CD4 TCRs covered the entire spike protein, and the dominant responses fell in regions 160-218 and 743-854. Reportedly, almost half of the unique spike-specific TCRs recognized epitopes lying outside the regions that are mutated in the B.1.351 and B.1.1.7 variants. Only five to seven AZD1222 recipients were SARS-CoV-2 seropositive at baseline, limiting conclusions about previously exposed vaccinees. Spike-specific TCR breadth and depth rose significantly after two AZD1222 doses compared with day 0 and with MenACWY recipients. The 56-69-year group was small, and its depth increase did not reach significance, likely because of low power. Participants were mostly white British, with more females than males. The authors suggested clonal diversity may have been underestimated.

The CDR3 regions of human TCRbeta chains were subjected to immunosequencing. Per the original workflow: Repertoire TCRs were matched against a reference library of SARS-CoV-2-specific TCRs generated with the MIRA antigen-specificity platform. Breadth was defined as the fraction of unique TCRs that were SARS-CoV-2-associated, and depth was defined as the fraction of total T cells that were SARS-CoV-2-associated. Using the MIRA data, each spike-specific TCR was assigned both to the spike region to which the TCR was reactive and to a CD4 or CD8 class. Log10-transformed breadth and depth values were compared by one-way ANOVA with Sidak's multiple comparisons tests. TCRdb provides this immuneACCESS table in a form limited to in-frame rearrangements. Some clones are lacking; in checked studies, under half of them reflect an unresolved V gene, and why the rest are absent is not known. Clone size and V and J calls were adopted from that table, with D and trimming inferred from the DNA. The sample contains about 160,000 clones, approximately 90% of them found a single time. Together, the top ten hold around 6.9% of the sample.

The sample in question was peripheral blood, obtained on day 0 of AZD1222 vaccination. This sequence was found in an adult in good health. The chain is encoded by TRBV7-6 joined to TRBJ2-3; TRBD2 aligns with 8 central bases. The CDR3 here reads CASSPRGGGTDTQYF. The sequenced DNA is TGTGCCAGCAGCCCACGGGGGGGCGGCACAGATACGCAGTATTTT. Full variable domain (CDR3 extended with the reference TRBV7-6 and TRBJ2-3 proteins): GAGVSQSPRYKVTKRGQDVALRCDPISGHVSLYWYRQALGQGPEFLTYFNYEAQQDKSGLPNDRFSAERPEGSISTLTIQRTEQRDSAMYRCASSPRGGGTDTQYFGPGTRLTVL.